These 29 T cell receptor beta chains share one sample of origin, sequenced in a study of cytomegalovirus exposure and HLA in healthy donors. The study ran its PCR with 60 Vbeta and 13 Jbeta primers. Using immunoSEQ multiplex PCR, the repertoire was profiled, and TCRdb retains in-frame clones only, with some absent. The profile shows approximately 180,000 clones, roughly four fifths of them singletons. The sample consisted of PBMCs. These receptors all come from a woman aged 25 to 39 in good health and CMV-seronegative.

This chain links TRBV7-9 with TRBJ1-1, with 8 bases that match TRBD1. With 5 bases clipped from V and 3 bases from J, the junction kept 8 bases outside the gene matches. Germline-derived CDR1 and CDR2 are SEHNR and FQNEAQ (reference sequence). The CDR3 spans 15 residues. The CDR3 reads CASSPGTGTYTEAFF. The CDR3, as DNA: TGTGCCAGCAGCCCAGGGACAGGAACCTACACTGAAGCTTTCTTT.

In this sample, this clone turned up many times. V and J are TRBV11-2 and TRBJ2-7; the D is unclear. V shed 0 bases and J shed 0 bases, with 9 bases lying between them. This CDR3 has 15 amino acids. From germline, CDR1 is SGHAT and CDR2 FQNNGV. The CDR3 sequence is CASSLDYGLSYEQYF. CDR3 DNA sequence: TGTGCCAGCAGCTTAGATTATGGCCTCTCCTACGAGCAGTACTTC. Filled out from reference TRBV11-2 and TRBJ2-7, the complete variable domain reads EAGVAQSPRYKIIEKRQSVAFWCNPISGHATLYWYQQILGQGPKLLIQFQNNGVVDDSQLPKDRFSAERLKGVDSTLKIQPAKLEDSAVYLCASSLDYGLSYEQYFGPGTRLTVT.

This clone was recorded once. CDR3 amino acids: CATSRGLAGRQDTQYF. DNA of the CDR3: TGTGCCACCAGCAGGGGACTAGCGGGCCGGCAAGATACGCAGTATTTT. The chain employs TRBV15 and TRBJ2-3; 12 bases align to TRBD2. The CDR3 is made up of 16 amino acids. V lost 3 bases and J lost 5; bases outside the gene matches: 6. CDR1 LNHNV and CDR2 YYDKDF come from the germline V gene (reference sequence).

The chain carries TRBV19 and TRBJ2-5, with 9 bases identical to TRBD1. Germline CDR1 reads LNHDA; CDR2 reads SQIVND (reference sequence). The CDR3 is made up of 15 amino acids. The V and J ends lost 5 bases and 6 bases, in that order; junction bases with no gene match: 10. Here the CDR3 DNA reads TGTGCCAGTAGTCCGGGACAGGGTGTCAAAAAGACCCAGTACTTC. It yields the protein CASSPGQGVKKTQYF.

DNA of the CDR3: TGTGCCAGCCCCGGGACAGTTTTTGCCGGGGAGCTGTTTTTT. Amino acids: CASPGTVFAGELFF. This rearrangement joins TRBV7-9 to TRBJ2-2; 7 positions agree with TRBD1. CDR1 is SEHNR and CDR2 is FQNEAQ in the germline V gene (reference sequence). The CDR3 has 14 amino acids. J lost 6 bases, V lost 8 bases, and 9 bases had no gene match. Full variable domain (outside the CDR3, taken from reference TRBV7-9 and TRBJ2-2): DTGVSQNPRHKITKRGQNVTFRCDPISEHNRLYWYRQTLGQGPEFLTYFQNEAQLEKSRLLSDRFSAERPKGSFSTLEIQRTEQGDSAMYLCASPGTVFAGELFFGEGSRLTVL.

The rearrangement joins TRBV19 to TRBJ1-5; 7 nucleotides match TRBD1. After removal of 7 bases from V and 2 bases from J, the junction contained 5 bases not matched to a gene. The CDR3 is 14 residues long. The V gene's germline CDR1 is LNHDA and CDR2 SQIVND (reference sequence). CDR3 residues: CASTITGGNQPQHF. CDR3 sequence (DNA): TGTGCCAGTACCATAACAGGGGGCAATCAGCCCCAGCATTTT.

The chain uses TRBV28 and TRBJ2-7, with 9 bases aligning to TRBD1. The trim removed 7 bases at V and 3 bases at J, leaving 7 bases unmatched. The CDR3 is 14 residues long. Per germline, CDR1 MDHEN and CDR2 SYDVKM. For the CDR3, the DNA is TGTGCCAGCACCACCGGGACAGGGAACTACGAGCAGTACTTC. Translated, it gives CASTTGTGNYEQYF.

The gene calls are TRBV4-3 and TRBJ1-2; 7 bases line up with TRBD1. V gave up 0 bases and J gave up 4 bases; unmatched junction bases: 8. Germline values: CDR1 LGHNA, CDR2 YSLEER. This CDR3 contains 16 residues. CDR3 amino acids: CASSQDNPGQIYGYTF. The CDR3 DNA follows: TGCGCCAGCAGCCAAGATAATCCGGGACAGATCTATGGCTACACCTTC.

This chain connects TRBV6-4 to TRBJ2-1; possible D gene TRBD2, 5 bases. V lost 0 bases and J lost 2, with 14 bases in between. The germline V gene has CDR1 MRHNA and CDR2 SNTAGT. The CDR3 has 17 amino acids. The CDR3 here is CASSDSPRAAPYNEQFF. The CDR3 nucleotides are TGTGCCAGCAGTGACTCACCGCGGGCAGCCCCCTACAATGAGCAGTTCTTC.

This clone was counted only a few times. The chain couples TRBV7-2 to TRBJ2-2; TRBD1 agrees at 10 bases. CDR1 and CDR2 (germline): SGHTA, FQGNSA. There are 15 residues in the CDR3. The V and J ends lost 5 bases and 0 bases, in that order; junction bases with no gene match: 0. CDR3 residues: CASSGQGANTGELFF. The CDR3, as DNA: TGTGCCAGCAGCGGACAGGGGGCGAACACCGGGGAGCTGTTTTTT. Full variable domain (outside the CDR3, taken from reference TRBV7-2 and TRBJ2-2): GAGVSQSPSNKVTEKGKDVELRCDPISGHTALYWYRQSLGQGLEFLIYFQGNSAPDKSGLPSDRFSAERTGGSVSTLTIQRTQQEDSAVYLCASSGQGANTGELFFGEGSRLTVL.

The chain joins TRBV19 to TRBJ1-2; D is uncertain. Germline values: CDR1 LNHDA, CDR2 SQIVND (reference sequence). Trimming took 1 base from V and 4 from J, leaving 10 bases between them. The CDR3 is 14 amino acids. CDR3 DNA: TGTGCCAGTAGTATAGGCCCGTTCAGCTATGGCTACACCTTC. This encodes CASSIGPFSYGYTF.

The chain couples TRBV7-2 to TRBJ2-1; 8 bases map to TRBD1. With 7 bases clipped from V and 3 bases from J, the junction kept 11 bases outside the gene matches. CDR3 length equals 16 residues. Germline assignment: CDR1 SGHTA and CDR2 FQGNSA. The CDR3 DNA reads TGTGCCAGCACCCCGACCCCGGGACAGGACTACAATGAGCAGTTCTTC. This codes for CASTPTPGQDYNEQFF. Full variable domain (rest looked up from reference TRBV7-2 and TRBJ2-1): GAGVSQSPSNKVTEKGKDVELRCDPISGHTALYWYRQSLGQGLEFLIYFQGNSAPDKSGLPSDRFSAERTGGSVSTLTIQRTQQEDSAVYLCASTPTPGQDYNEQFFGPGTRLTVL.

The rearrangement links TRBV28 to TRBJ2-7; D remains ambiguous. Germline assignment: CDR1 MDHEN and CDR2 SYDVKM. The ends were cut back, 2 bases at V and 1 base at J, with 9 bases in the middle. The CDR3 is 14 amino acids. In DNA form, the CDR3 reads TGTGCCAGCAGTTTAGGTGCGGTGTCCTACGAGCAGTACTTC. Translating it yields CASSLGAVSYEQYF.

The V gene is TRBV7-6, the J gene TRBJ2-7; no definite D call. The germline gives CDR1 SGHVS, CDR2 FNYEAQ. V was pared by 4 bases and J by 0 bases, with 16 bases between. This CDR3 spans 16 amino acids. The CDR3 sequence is CASSSSVGGNSYEQYF. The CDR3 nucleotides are TGTGCCAGCAGCTCCTCGGTAGGCGGCAACTCCTACGAGCAGTACTTC.

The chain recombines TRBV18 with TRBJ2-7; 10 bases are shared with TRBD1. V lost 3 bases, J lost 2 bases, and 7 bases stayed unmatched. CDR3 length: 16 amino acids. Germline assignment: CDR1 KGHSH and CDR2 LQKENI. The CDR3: CASSPFGTGATYEQYF. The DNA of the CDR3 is TGTGCCAGCTCACCTTTCGGGACAGGGGCAACCTACGAGCAGTACTTC.

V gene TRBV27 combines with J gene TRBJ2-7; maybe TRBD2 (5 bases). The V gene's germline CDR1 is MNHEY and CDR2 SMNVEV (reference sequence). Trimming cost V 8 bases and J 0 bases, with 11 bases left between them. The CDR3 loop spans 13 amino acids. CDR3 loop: CASGEMFSYEQYF. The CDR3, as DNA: TGTGCCAGCGGGGAGATGTTCTCCTACGAGCAGTACTTC.

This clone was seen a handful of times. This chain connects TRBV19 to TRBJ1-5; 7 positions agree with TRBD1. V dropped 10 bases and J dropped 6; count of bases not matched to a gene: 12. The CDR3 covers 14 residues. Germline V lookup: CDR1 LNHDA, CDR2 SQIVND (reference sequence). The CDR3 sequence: CATRQGPDLQPQHF. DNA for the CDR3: TGTGCCACCCGACAGGGCCCGGATCTTCAGCCCCAGCATTTT.

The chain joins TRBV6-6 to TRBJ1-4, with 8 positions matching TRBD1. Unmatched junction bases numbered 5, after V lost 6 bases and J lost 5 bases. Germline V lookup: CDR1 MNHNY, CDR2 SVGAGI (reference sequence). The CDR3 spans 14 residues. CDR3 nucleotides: TGTGCCAGCAGACTACAGGGGGGAAATGAAAAACTGTTTTTT. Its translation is CASRLQGGNEKLFF.

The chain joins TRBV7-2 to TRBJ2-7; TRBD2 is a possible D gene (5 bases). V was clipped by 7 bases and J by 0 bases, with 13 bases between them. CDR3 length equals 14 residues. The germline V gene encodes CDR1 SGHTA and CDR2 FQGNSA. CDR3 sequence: CASNLAGGSYEQYF. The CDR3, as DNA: TGTGCCAGCAACCTCGCCGGAGGCTCCTACGAGCAGTACTTC.

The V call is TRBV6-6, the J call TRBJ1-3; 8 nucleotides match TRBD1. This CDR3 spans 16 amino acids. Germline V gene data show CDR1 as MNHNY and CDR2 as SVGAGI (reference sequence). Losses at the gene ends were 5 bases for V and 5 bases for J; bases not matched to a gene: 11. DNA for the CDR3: TGTGCCAGCAGTCCCAAGGCCGGGACAGGAAGAAACACCATATATTTT. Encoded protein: CASSPKAGTGRNTIYF.

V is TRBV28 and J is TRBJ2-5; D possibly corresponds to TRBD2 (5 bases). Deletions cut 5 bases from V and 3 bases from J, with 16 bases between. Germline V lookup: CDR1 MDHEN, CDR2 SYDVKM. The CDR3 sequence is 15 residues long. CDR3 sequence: CASSKSRRDKETQYF. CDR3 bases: TGTGCCAGCAGTAAGAGCCGCCGGGATAAAGAGACCCAGTACTTC.

The CDR3: CASTRGRGTANYGYTF. CDR3 bases: TGTGCCAGCACCCGAGGTCGGGGGACCGCTAACTATGGCTACACCTTC. V and J are TRBV28 and TRBJ1-2; tentatively, D is TRBD1 (5 bases). V shed 7 bases and J shed 0 bases, with 18 bases lying between them. CDR1 is MDHEN, CDR2 SYDVKM, per germline. The CDR3 has 16 amino acids.

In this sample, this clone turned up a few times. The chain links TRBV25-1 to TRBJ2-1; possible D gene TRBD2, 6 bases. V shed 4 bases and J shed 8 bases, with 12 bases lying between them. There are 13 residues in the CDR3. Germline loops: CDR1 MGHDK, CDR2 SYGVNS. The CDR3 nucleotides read TGTGCCAGCAGTGGGCCGGGGGATCATGAGCAGTTCTTC. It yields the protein CASSGPGDHEQFF.

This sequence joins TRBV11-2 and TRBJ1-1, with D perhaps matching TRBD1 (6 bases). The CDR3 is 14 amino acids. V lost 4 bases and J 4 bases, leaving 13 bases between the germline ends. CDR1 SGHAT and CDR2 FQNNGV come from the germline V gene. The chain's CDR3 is CASSYRVRGTEAFF. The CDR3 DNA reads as TGTGCCAGCAGCTACAGGGTTAGGGGCACTGAAGCTTTCTTT.

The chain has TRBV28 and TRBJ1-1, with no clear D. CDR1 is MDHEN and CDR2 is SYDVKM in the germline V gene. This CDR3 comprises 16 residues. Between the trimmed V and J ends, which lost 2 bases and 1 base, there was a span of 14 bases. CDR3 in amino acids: CASSLRVERTNTEAFF. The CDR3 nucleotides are TGTGCCAGCAGTTTAAGAGTAGAACGAACGAACACTGAAGCTTTCTTT.

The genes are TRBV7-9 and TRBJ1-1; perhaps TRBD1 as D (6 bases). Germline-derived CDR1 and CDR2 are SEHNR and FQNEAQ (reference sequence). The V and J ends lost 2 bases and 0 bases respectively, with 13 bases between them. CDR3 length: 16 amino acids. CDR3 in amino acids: CASSLNGQNMNTEAFF. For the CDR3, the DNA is TGTGCCAGCAGCTTAAACGGACAGAACATGAACACTGAAGCTTTCTTT.

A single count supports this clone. The CDR3 reads CASSETAGTDTQYF. Here the CDR3 DNA reads TGTGCCAGCAGTGAAACAGCGGGCACAGATACGCAGTATTTT. The rearrangement joins TRBV7-2 to TRBJ2-3; TRBD2 is a possible D gene (5 bases). The germline gives CDR1 SGHTA, CDR2 FQGNSA. The CDR3 consists of 14 residues. V was cut by 6 bases and J by 1 base, with 11 bases left in between. Variable domain in full (rest from reference TRBV7-2 and TRBJ2-3): GAGVSQSPSNKVTEKGKDVELRCDPISGHTALYWYRQSLGQGLEFLIYFQGNSAPDKSGLPSDRFSAERTGGSVSTLTIQRTQQEDSAVYLCASSETAGTDTQYFGPGTRLTVL.

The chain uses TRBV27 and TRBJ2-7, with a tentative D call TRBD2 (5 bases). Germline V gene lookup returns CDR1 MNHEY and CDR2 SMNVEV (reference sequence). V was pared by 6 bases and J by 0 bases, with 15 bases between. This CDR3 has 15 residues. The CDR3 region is CASRLTGLHSYEQYF. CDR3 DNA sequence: TGTGCCAGCAGACTAACTGGACTGCACTCCTACGAGCAGTACTTC.

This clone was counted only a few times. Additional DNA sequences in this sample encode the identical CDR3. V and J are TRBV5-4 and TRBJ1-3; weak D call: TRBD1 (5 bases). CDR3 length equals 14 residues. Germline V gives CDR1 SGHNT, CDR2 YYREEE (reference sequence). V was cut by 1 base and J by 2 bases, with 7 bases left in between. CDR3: CASSLTTAGNTIYF. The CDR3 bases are TGTGCCAGCAGCTTGACGACAGCTGGAAACACCATATATTTT.